This TCR beta chain was sequenced for a study of T cell repertoires in cytomegalovirus infection. About the research overall: Public TCR beta signatures provided an indication of both CMV infection and a matching HLA type.

This CDR3 is 10 amino acids long. Trimming took off 9 bases at V and 11 bases at J, with 13 bases between the two ends. TCRdb processed the reads anew with MiXCR; each CDR3 protein has one entry. The sample carries 450,000 to 550,000 distinct CDR3 sequences, roughly 42% recorded once. As to this clonotype: The antigen is undetermined.

The receptor was derived from a human donor in good health (CMV status not recorded). Some clones in this sample may be carry-over from other donors' samples. This specimen consisted of cultured PBMCs, obtained from culture after CMV antigen stimulation. The chain uses TRBV12-3 or TRBV12-4 and TRBJ1-1, with D perhaps TRBD1 (5 bases). The CDR3 coding sequence is TGTGCCAGACCCCTTGGGGGGGCTTTCTTT. Its translation is CARPLGGAFF.